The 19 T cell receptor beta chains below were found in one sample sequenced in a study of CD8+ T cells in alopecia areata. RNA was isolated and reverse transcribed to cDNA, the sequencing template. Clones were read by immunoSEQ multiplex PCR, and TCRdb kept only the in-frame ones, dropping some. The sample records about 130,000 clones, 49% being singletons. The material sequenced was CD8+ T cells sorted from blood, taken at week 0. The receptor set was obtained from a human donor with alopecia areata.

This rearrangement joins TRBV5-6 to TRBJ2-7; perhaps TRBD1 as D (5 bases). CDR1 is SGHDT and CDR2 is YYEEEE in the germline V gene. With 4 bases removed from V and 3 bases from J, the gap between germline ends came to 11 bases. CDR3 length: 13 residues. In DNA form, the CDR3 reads TGTGCCAGCAGCCCCGACAGAGGCTACGAGCAGTACTTC. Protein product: CASSPDRGYEQYF.

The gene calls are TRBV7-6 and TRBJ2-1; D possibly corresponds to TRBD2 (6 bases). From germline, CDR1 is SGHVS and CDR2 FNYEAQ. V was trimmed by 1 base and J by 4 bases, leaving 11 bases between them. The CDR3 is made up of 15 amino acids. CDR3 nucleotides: TGTGCCAGCAGCTTAGTAGCGGAGAAATACAATGAGCAGTTCTTC. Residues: CASSLVAEKYNEQFF. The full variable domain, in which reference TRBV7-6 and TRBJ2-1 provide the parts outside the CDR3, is GAGVSQSPRYKVTKRGQDVALRCDPISGHVSLYWYRQALGQGPEFLTYFNYEAQQDKSGLPNDRFSAERPEGSISTLTIQRTEQRDSAMYRCASSLVAEKYNEQFFGPGTRLTVL.

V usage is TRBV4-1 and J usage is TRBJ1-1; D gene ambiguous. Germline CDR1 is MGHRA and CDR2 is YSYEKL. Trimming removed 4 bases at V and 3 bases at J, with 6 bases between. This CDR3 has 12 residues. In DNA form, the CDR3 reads TGCGCCAGCAGCCTTCCGGACACTGAAGCTTTCTTT. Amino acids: CASSLPDTEAFF.

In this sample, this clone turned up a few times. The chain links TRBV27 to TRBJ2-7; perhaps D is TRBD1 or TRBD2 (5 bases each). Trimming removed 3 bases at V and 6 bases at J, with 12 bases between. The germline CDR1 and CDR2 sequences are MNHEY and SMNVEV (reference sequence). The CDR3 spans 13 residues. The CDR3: CASSFGGRGEQYF. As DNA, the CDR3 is TGTGCCAGCAGTTTTGGGGGACGAGGCGAGCAGTACTTC.

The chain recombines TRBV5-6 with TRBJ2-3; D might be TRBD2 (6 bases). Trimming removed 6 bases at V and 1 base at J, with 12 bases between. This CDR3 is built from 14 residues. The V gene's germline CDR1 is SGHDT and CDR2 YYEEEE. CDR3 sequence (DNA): TGTGCCAGCAAACCCGGGGGAGGCACAGATACGCAGTATTTT. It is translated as CASKPGGGTDTQYF.

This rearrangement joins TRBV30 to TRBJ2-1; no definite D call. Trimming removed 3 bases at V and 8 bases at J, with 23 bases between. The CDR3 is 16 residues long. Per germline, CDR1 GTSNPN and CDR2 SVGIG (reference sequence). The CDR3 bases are TGTGCCTGGAGCGCGGACGACACTGTTCACGGCGATGAGCAGTTCTTC. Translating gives CAWSADDTVHGDEQFF.

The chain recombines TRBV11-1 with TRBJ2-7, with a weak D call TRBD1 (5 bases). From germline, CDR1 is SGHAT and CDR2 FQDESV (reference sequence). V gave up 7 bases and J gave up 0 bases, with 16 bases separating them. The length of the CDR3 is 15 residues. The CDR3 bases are TGTGCCAGCACCGAAACCCAGGGATTCTCCTACGAGCAGTACTTC. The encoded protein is CASTETQGFSYEQYF.

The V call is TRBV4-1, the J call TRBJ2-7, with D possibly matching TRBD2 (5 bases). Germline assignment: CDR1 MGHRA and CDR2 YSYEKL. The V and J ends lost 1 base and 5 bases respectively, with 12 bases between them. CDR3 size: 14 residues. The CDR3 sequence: CASSQGGALNEQYF. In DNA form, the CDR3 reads TGCGCCAGCAGCCAAGGGGGAGCCCTGAACGAGCAGTACTTC.

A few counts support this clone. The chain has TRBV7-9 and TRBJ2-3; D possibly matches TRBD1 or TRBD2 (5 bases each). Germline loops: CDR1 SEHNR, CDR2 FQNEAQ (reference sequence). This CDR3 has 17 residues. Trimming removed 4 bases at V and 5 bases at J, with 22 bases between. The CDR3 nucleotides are TGTGCCAGCAGCTCACCTTGGGACCCCCTTTTGCTAGATACGCAGTATTTT. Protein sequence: CASSSPWDPLLLDTQYF.

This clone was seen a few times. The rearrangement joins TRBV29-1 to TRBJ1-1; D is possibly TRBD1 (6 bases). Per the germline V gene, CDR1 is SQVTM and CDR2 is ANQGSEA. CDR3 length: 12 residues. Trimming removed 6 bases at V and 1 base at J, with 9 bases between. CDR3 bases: TGCAGCGTGCGCAGGGGGAACACTGAAGCTTTCTTT. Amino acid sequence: CSVRRGNTEAFF.

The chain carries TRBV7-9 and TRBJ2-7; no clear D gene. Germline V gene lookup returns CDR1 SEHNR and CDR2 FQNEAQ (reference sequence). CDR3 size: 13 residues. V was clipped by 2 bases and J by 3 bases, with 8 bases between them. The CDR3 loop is CASSLTEDYEQYF. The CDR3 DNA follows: TGTGCCAGCAGCTTAACAGAAGACTACGAGCAGTACTTC.

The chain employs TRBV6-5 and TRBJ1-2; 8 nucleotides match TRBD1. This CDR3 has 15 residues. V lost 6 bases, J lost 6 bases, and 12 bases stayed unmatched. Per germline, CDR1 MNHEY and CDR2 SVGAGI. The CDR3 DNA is TGTGCCAGCAGACTTCGGACAGGGATACTGAATGGCTACACCTTC. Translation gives CASRLRTGILNGYTF.

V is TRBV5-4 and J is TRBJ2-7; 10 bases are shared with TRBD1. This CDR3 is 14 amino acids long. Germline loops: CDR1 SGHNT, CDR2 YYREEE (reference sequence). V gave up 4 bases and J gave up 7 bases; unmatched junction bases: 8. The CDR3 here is CASSPGTGEREQYF. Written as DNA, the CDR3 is TGTGCCAGCAGCCCGGGGACAGGGGAAAGGGAGCAGTACTTC. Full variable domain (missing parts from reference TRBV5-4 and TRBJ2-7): ETGVTQSPTHLIKTRGQQVTLRCSSQSGHNTVSWYQQALGQGPQFIFQYYREEENGRGNFPPRFSGLQFPNYSSELNVNALELDDSALYLCASSPGTGEREQYFGPGTRLTVT.

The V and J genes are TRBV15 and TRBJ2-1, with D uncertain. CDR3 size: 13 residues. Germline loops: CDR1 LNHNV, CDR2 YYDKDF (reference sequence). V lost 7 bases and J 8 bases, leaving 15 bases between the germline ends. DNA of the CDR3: TGTGCCACCACCACGGACGGGTGGGATGAGCAGTTCTTC. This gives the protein CATTTDGWDEQFF.

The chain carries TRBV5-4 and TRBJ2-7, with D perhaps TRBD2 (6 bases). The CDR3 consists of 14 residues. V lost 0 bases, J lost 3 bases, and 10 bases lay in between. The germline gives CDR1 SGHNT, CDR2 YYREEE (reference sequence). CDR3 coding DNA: TGTGCCAGCAGCTTGGACGGGAGCCGCTACGAGCAGTACTTC. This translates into CASSLDGSRYEQYF.

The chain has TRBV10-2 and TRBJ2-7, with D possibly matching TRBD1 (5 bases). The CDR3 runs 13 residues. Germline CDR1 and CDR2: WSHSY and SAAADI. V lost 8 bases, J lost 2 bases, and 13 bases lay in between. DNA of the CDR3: TGCGCCAGCGGATGGGGCAGAGCCTACGAGCAGTACTTC. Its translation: CASGWGRAYEQYF.

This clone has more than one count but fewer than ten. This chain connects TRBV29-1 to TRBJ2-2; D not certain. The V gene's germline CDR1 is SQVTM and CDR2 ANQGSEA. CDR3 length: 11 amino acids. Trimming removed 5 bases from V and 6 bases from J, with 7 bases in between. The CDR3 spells CSVPVAGELFF. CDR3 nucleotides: TGCAGCGTTCCGGTGGCCGGGGAGCTGTTTTTT.

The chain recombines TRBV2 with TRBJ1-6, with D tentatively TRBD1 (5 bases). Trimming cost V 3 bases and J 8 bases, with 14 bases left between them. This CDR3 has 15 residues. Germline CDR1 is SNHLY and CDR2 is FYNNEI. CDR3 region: CASSDRQNSDSPLHF. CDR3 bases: TGTGCCAGCAGTGACAGACAGAATTCGGATTCACCCCTCCACTTT.

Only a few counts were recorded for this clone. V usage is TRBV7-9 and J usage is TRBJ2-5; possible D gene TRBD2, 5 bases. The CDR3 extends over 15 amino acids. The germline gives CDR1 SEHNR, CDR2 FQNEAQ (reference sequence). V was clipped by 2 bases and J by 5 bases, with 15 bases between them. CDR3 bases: TGTGCCAGCAGCTTACAGGACTCACCATCGGAGACCCAGTACTTC. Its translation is CASSLQDSPSETQYF.